This T cell receptor beta chain was sequenced in a study of Graves' ophthalmopathy and Graves' hyperthyroidism. Germline lookup yields CDR1 MNHEY and CDR2 SVGEGT. V lost 5 bases and J 7 bases, leaving 20 bases between the germline ends. CDR3 length: 15 amino acids. RNA transcripts were the source from which TCR beta CDR3 regions were amplified. The first-round RT-PCR employed HTBI primers together with the Qiagen OneStep RT-PCR kit. A multiplex PCR was then performed as the second round. MiXCR, run by TCRdb on the multiplex PCR reads, gives a single entry per CDR3 protein. The data show 150,000 or so distinct CDR3 sequences, less than 45% seen once.

The chain carries TRBV6-2 or TRBV6-3 and TRBJ1-2; D might be TRBD1 (5 bases). This receptor was taken from a woman aged 40 to 50 with Graves' ophthalmopathy. The source material was peripheral blood. CDR3 sequence: CASSPSGTQGRGYTF. The CDR3 coding sequence is TGTGCCAGCAGTCCTTCCGGGACTCAGGGTCGTGGCTACACCTTC.